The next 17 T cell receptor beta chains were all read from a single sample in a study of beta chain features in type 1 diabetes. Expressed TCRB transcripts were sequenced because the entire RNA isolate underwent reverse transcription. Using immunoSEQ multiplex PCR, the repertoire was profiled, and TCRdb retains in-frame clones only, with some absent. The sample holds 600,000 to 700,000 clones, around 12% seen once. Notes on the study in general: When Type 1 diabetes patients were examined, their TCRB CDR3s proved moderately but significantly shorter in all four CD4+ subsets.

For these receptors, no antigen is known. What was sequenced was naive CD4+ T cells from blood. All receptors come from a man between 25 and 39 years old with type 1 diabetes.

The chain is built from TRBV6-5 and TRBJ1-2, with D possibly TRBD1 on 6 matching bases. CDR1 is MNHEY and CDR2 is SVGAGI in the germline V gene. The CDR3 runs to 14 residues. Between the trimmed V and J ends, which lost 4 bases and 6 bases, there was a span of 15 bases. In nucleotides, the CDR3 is TGTGCCAGCAGTTCCCCCCACAGGGAAAATGGCTACACCTTC. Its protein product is CASSSPHRENGYTF.

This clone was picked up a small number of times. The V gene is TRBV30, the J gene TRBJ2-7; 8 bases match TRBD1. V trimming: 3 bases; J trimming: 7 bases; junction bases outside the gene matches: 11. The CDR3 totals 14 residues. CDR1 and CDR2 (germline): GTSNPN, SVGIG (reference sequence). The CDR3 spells CAWRTGQAPREQYF. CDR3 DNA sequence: TGTGCCTGGAGGACGGGACAGGCCCCCCGGGAGCAGTACTTC.

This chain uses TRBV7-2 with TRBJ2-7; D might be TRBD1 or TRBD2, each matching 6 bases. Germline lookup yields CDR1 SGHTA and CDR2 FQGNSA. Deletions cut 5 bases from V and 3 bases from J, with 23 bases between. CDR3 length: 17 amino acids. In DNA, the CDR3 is TGTGCCAGCAGCCCGGCGTGGGGCAAGGGGGGATACTACGAGCAGTACTTC. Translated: CASSPAWGKGGYYEQYF.

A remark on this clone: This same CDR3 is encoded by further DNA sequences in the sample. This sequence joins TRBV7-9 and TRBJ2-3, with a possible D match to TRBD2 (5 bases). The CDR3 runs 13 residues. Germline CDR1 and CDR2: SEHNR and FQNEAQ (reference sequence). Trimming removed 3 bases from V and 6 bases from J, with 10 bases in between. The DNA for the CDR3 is TGTGCCAGCAGCTTTAGTGGCGGGGATACGCAGTATTTT. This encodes CASSFSGGDTQYF.

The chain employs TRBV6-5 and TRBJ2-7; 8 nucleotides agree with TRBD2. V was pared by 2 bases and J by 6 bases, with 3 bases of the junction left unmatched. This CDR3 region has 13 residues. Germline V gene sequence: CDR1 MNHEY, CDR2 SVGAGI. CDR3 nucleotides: TGTGCCAGCAGTTACGAGCGGGGGTCCGAGCAGTACTTC. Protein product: CASSYERGSEQYF.

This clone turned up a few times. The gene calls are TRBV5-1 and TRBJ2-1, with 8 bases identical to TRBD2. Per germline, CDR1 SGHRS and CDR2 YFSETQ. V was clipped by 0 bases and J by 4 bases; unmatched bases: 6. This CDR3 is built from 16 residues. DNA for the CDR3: TGCGCCAGCAGCTTGGAAACTAGCGGATATTACAATGAGCAGTTCTTC. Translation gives CASSLETSGYYNEQFF.

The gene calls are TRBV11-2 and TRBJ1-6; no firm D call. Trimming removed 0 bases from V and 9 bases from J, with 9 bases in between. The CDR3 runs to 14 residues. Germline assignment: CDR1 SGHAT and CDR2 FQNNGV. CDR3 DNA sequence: TGTGCCAGCAGCTTAGATGAGGCGGGTTCACCCCTCCACTTT. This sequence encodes CASSLDEAGSPLHF. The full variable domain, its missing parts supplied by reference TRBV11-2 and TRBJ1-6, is EAGVAQSPRYKIIEKRQSVAFWCNPISGHATLYWYQQILGQGPKLLIQFQNNGVVDDSQLPKDRFSAERLKGVDSTLKIQPAKLEDSAVYLCASSLDEAGSPLHFGNGTRLTVT.

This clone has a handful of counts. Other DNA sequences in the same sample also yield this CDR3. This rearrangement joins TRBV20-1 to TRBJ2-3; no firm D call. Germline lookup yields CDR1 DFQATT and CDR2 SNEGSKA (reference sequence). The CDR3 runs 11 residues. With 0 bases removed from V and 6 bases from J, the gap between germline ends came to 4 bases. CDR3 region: CSARDRDTQYF. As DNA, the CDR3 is TGCAGTGCTAGAGACAGGGATACGCAGTATTTT.

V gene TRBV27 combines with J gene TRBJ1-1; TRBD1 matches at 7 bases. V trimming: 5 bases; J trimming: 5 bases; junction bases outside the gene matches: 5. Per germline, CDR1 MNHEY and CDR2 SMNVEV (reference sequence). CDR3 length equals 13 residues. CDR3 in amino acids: CASSPQGVTEAFF. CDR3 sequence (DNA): TGTGCCAGCAGTCCCCAGGGGGTTACTGAAGCTTTCTTT.

CDR3: CASSLEWGAPRETQYF. The CDR3 DNA is TGTGCCAGTAGTCTTGAGTGGGGGGCTCCGAGGGAGACCCAGTACTTC. J is TRBJ2-5 and V is TRBV19, with D tentatively TRBD1 or TRBD2 (6 bases each). Germline V CDR1 and CDR2: LNHDA, SQIVND (reference sequence). The V end lost 5 bases, the J end lost 5 bases, and 21 bases lay between the germline ends. The CDR3 consists of 16 residues.

The CDR3 reads CASSSTGTANYGYTF. In nucleotides, the CDR3 is TGCGCCAGCAGCTCCACCGGGACAGCTAACTATGGCTACACCTTC. J is TRBJ1-2 and V is TRBV5-1; 7 bases are shared with TRBD1. CDR3 length: 15 amino acids. V lost 3 bases and J lost 0; bases outside the gene matches: 5. The germline V gene has CDR1 SGHRS and CDR2 YFSETQ.

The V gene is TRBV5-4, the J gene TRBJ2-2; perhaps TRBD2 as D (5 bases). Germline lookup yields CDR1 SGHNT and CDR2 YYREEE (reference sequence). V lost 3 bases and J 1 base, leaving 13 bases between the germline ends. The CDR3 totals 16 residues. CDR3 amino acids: CASSSNRGGNTGELFF. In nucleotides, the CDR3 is TGTGCCAGCAGCTCCAATCGAGGAGGGAACACCGGGGAGCTGTTTTTT.

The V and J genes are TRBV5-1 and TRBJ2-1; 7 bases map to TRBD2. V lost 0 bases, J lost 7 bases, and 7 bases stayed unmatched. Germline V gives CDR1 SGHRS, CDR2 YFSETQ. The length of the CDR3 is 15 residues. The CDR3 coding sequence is TGCGCCAGCAGCTTGGGACTGGGCGGGGGAAATGAGCAGTTCTTC. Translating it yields CASSLGLGGGNEQFF. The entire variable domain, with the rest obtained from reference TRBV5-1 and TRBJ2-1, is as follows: KAGVTQTPRYLIKTRGQQVTLSCSPISGHRSVSWYQQTPGQGLQFLFEYFSETQRNKGNFPGRFSGRQFSNSRSEMNVSTLELGDSALYLCASSLGLGGGNEQFFGPGTRLTVL.

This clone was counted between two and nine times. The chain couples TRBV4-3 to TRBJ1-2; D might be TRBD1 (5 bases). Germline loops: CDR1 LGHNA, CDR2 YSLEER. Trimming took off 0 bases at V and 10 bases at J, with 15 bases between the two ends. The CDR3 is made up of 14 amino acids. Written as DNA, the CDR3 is TGCGCCAGCAGCCAAGATCGAAGGGGATGGGTCTACACCTTC. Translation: CASSQDRRGWVYTF.

The CDR3 DNA is TGCGCCAGCAGCCTCACGGTCGGCAATGAGCAGTTCTTC. Amino acids: CASSLTVGNEQFF. This rearrangement joins TRBV5-1 to TRBJ2-1; D is uncertain. Germline loops: CDR1 SGHRS, CDR2 YFSETQ. This CDR3 spans 13 amino acids. Trimming stripped 4 bases from V and 6 bases from J, with 11 bases between.

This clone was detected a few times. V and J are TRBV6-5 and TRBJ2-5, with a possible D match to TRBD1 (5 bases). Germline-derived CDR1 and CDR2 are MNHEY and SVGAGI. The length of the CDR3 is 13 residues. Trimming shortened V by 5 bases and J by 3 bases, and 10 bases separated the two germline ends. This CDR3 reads CASSTRQKETQYF. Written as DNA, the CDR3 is TGTGCCAGCAGTACGCGACAGAAAGAGACCCAGTACTTC.

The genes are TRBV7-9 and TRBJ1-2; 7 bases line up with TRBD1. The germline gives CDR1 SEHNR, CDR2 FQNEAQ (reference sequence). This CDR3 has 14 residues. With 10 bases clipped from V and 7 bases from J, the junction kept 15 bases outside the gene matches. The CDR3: CATPNSGTDPGYTF. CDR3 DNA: TGTGCCACCCCAAACTCCGGGACAGACCCTGGCTACACCTTC.